Described below is a single T cell receptor beta chain sequence and its context. From the 5' RACE reads, TCRdb called clonotypes with MiXCR, one entry per CDR3 protein. The sample has some 760,000 distinct CDR3 sequences; around a sixth are singletons. The data were obtained in a study of identical twins. V shed 6 bases and J shed 4 bases, with 13 bases lying between them. The CDR3 consists of 14 residues. From germline, CDR1 is KGHSH and CDR2 LQKENI. The same specimen was also included in a second study, on T cells expressing NK-cell markers.

The sequenced sample was PBMCs. The V call is TRBV18, the J call TRBJ2-1; tentative D call: TRBD1 (5 bases). The TCR was taken from a woman younger than 35 in good health. In DNA, the CDR3 is TGTGCCAGCTCCGTGACAGCCCGTTACAATGAGCAGTTCTTC. Amino acids: CASSVTARYNEQFF.